This T cell receptor beta chain stems from a study of T cell responses to AZD1222 COVID-19 vaccine (dated by TCRdb to the early 2020s). Notes on the research overall: Because spike-specific TCR depth and breadth did not differ between the two schedules, AZD1222 recipients who got a second dose at roughly 4 weeks were pooled with those who got a second dose at roughly 12 weeks. Enrollment into the trials was organized by age into subgroups of 18-55, 56-69 and 70-plus years, and those subgroups contained approximately 160, 26 and 62 TCR-sequenced participants, respectively. A total of just over 230 trial participants underwent TCR sequencing, of whom some 210 received two doses of AZD1222 and 26 received two doses of the MenACWY control vaccine.

Trimmed from V: 1 base; trimmed from J: 4 bases; junction bases lacking a gene match: 6. The germline V gene supplies CDR1 SGHRS and CDR2 YFSETQ. From the cysteine up to the phenylalanine, the CDR3 has a length of 18 residues. The kept DNA is CDR3 alone, 54 bases in frame from the first base. The CDR3 regions of human TCRbeta chains were subjected to immunosequencing. The study's own analysis went as follows. TCRs in the repertoires were matched against a reference library of SARS-CoV-2-specific TCRs that had been generated with the MIRA antigen-specificity platform. Breadth meant the fraction of unique TCRs that were SARS-CoV-2-associated, whereas depth meant the fraction of total T cells that were SARS-CoV-2-associated. Each spike-specific TCR was assigned to its reactive spike region and to a CD4 or CD8 class using the MIRA data. Log10-transformed breadth and depth values were compared by one-way ANOVA with Sidak's multiple comparisons tests. TCRdb mirrors the immuneACCESS table, restricted to in-frame sequences. Some clones are absent from its copies; in checked studies, under half trace to an unresolved V gene, and the reason for the others is unknown. V and J calls and clone size come straight from that table; D and trimming were deduced from the DNA. In this sample the table shows around 110,000 clones, approximately 93% of which occur a single time. The top ten hold over 2.5% of the sample.

The investigation overall reported the following: Epitopes outside the regions mutated in the B.1.351 and B.1.1.7 variants were reportedly recognized by nearly half of the unique spike-specific TCRs. Only a handful of AZD1222 recipients were SARS-CoV-2 seropositive at baseline, limiting conclusions about previously exposed vaccinees. Because no day 14 peak-response samples were available, the repertoires could be characterized only after the peak T cell response. Participants were mostly white British and included more females than males, and it was suggested by the authors that clonal diversity may have been underestimated. The 56-69-year group was small, and its depth increase did not reach significance, likely because of low power. CD4 TCRs associated with the vaccine covered the entire spike protein, and the dominant responses were in regions 160-218 and 743-854. After two AZD1222 doses, spike-specific TCR breadth and depth were significantly higher than at day 0 and than in MenACWY recipients.

Of note for this clone: Its recognized antigen is unknown. The sample holds no much larger clone one base away, and base qualities are not on file.

What the time point label conveys for this sample: baseline before first vaccination. Vaccinee samples came from UK trials COV001 and COV002, including a single-blind randomized controlled phase 2/3 trial of AZD1222 (ChAdOx1 nCoV-19) in healthy adults. For TCRbeta chain sequencing, PBMC samples were collected from trial participants at day 0 and at day 28 after the second dose. The V and J genes are TRBV5-1 and TRBJ2-3; 16 central bases correspond to TRBD2. Sequenced here: peripheral blood, sampled on day 0 of AZD1222 vaccination. The TCR sequence derives from an adult in good health. The CDR3 reads CASSLTGLAGGWADTQYF. In nucleotide form, the sequence is TGCGCCAGCAGCTTGACGGGACTAGCGGGAGGGTGGGCAGATACGCAGTATTTT.